This is a list of T cell receptor beta chains from one sample in a study of blood T cell repertoires in COVID-19. Measured with immunoSEQ multiplex PCR; TCRdb has only the in-frame clones, and not every one. The sample lists about 96,000 clones, 85% to 90% occurring once. What was sequenced was peripheral blood. These TCRs come from a human donor with COVID-19, enrolled during active disease. The donor label of this sample is uncertain. Both conserved end residues are part of each CDR3. Fields, in order: CDR3 length, clone size, V gene, J gene, D gene, CDR3 protein, CDR3 DNA. D genes are given only for firm matches. Where a row states a size, it is once, few, many or the class of an expanded clone; other rows omit it.

cdr3_length: 13
clone_size: NA
v_call: TRBV19
j_call: TRBJ1-5
d_call: NA
cdr3_aa: CASRGAQTQPQHF
cdr3_nt: TGTGCCAGTAGGGGGGCGCAAACTCAGCCCCAGCATTTT

cdr3_length: 19
clone_size: few
v_call: TRBV11-2
j_call: TRBJ2-6
d_call: TRBD1
cdr3_aa: CASSLDSGQGGPRANVLTF
cdr3_nt: TGTGCCAGCAGCTTAGATTCGGGACAGGGTGGGCCTAGGGCCAACGTCCTGACTTTC

cdr3_length: 15
clone_size: NA
v_call: TRBV18
j_call: TRBJ2-1
d_call: NA
cdr3_aa: CASSPTQLSYNEQFF
cdr3_nt: TGTGCCAGCTCCCCGACACAGCTATCCTACAATGAGCAGTTCTTC

cdr3_length: 15
clone_size: NA
v_call: TRBV6-5
j_call: TRBJ1-5
d_call: TRBD1
cdr3_aa: CASSLDRGGNQPQHF
cdr3_nt: TGTGCCAGCAGCCTCGACAGGGGTGGGAATCAGCCCCAGCATTTT

cdr3_length: 15
clone_size: few
v_call: TRBV28
j_call: TRBJ1-5
d_call: NA
cdr3_aa: CASSSIREGGQPQHF
cdr3_nt: TGTGCCAGCAGTTCGATTCGGGAGGGGGGACAGCCCCAGCATTTT

cdr3_length: 12
clone_size: NA
v_call: TRBV6-2/TRBV6-3
j_call: TRBJ1-4
d_call: NA
cdr3_aa: CASSEGVGKLFF
cdr3_nt: TGTGCCAGCAGCGAGGGCGTTGGAAAACTGTTTTTT

cdr3_length: 16
clone_size: NA
v_call: TRBV2
j_call: TRBJ2-5
d_call: TRBD2
cdr3_aa: CASSLTSGRVGETQYF
cdr3_nt: TGTGCCAGCAGCCTGACTAGCGGGAGAGTCGGAGAGACCCAGTACTTC

cdr3_length: 19
clone_size: NA
v_call: TRBV13
j_call: TRBJ2-6
d_call: NA
cdr3_aa: CASSSSQEGKVSWANVLTF
cdr3_nt: TGTGCCAGCAGTTCATCACAAGAGGGTAAGGTGTCTTGGGCCAACGTCCTGACTTTC

cdr3_length: 14
clone_size: NA
v_call: TRBV7-9
j_call: TRBJ2-5
d_call: TRBD2
cdr3_aa: CASSQRSGIETQYF
cdr3_nt: TGTGCCAGCAGCCAGCGCAGCGGGATCGAGACCCAGTACTTC

cdr3_length: 15
clone_size: NA
v_call: TRBV7-9
j_call: TRBJ2-2
d_call: TRBD2
cdr3_aa: CASNSWTRNTGELFF
cdr3_nt: TGTGCCAGCAACAGTTGGACTAGGAACACCGGGGAGCTGTTTTTT

cdr3_length: 14
clone_size: NA
v_call: TRBV9
j_call: TRBJ2-3
d_call: NA
cdr3_aa: CASSYPGSTDTQYF
cdr3_nt: TGTGCCAGCAGCTACCCGGGGAGCACAGATACGCAGTATTTT

cdr3_length: 14
clone_size: NA
v_call: TRBV12-5
j_call: TRBJ1-2
d_call: NA
cdr3_aa: CASGFVGGGYGYTF
cdr3_nt: TGTGCTAGTGGTTTTGTGGGGGGTGGGTATGGCTACACCTTC

cdr3_length: 19
clone_size: NA
v_call: TRBV5-4
j_call: TRBJ1-6
d_call: TRBD1
cdr3_aa: CASSLFGTGGSGNNSPLHF
cdr3_nt: TGTGCCAGCAGCTTGTTTGGGACAGGGGGCTCGGGAAATAATTCACCCCTCCACTTT

cdr3_length: 15
clone_size: once
v_call: TRBV5-6
j_call: TRBJ1-1
d_call: NA
cdr3_aa: CASSLTGYMNTEAFF
cdr3_nt: TGTGCCAGCAGCTTGACAGGGTACATGAACACTGAAGCTTTCTTT

cdr3_length: 15
clone_size: NA
v_call: TRBV12-5
j_call: TRBJ2-3
d_call: NA
cdr3_aa: CASGLASGGMDTQYF
cdr3_nt: TGTGCTAGTGGTTTGGCCTCAGGGGGGATGGATACGCAGTATTTT

cdr3_length: 14
clone_size: NA
v_call: TRBV2
j_call: TRBJ2-1
d_call: TRBD2
cdr3_aa: CASSPGLAGNEQFF
cdr3_nt: TGTGCCAGCAGCCCGGGACTAGCGGGCAATGAGCAGTTCTTC